Shown below are 23 T cell receptor beta chains from a single sample sequenced in a study of human T cells and chemical hapten exposure. Time point described: patch test 2, 6 weeks after DPC sensitization. Treatment in this sample: therapeutic diphenylcyclopropenone sensitization with weekly scalp DPC. One entry per CDR3 protein, called by TCRdb with MiXCR from the RACE reads. The sample lists tens of thousands of distinct CDR3 sequences; about a tenth were seen once. The sequencing used whole blood, collected in connection with sensitization to the hapten diphenylcyclopropenone (DPC). These receptors were collected from a woman between 45 and 60 years old with alopecia areata. Some clones in this sample may be carry-over from other donors' samples.

This clonotype was seen many times. V gene TRBV5-5 combines with J gene TRBJ2-7, with 12 bases identical to TRBD2. This CDR3 region has 16 residues. Germline trimming cut 4 bases from V and 0 bases from J; bases unmatched to any gene: 5. CDR1 and CDR2 (germline): SGHKS, YYEKEE (reference sequence). The CDR3 coding sequence is TGTGCCAGCAGCCTAGGACTAGCGGGGCCCTCCTACGAGCAGTACTTC. Protein sequence: CASSLGLAGPSYEQYF.

The V gene is TRBV6-6, the J gene TRBJ1-2; D is ambiguous. Germline CDR1 reads MNHNY; CDR2 reads SVGAGI (reference sequence). The V and J ends lost 2 bases and 4 bases respectively, with 11 bases between them. CDR3 length: 14 amino acids. The CDR3 sequence is CASSYEELGYGYTF. The CDR3 coding sequence is TGTGCCAGCAGTTACGAGGAGTTAGGCTATGGCTACACCTTC.

This chain connects TRBV12-3 or TRBV12-4 to TRBJ1-3, with TRBD1 matching over 9 bases. The CDR3 length is 15 residues. Losses at the gene ends were 6 bases for V and 4 bases for J; bases not matched to a gene: 7. The CDR3 DNA sequence: TGTGCCAGCAGCACACAGGGGGCTTCGGGAAACACCATATATTTT. It encodes CASSTQGASGNTIYF.

This clonotype was seen repeatedly, ten times or more. The V gene is TRBV12-3 or TRBV12-4, the J gene TRBJ2-1, with a possible D match to TRBD2 (6 bases). The CDR3 spans 14 residues. The V end was cut by 10 bases, the J end by 3 bases, with 16 bases between. The CDR3 is CATAVGGVYNEQFF. The CDR3 nucleotides read TGTGCCACTGCCGTAGGCGGGGTCTACAATGAGCAGTTCTTC.

There are many counts of this clonotype. This sequence joins TRBV12-3 or TRBV12-4 and TRBJ2-3, with 11 bases lining up with TRBD2. V shed 3 bases, J shed 2 bases, and the junction held 7 bases outside the gene matches. The CDR3 contains 17 residues. In DNA form, the CDR3 reads TGTGCCAGCAGTTTTCTCCTACTAGCGGGGGACACAGATACGCAGTATTTT. This translates into CASSFLLLAGDTDTQYF.

This clonotype was picked up many times. The chain recombines TRBV10-2 with TRBJ1-1; TRBD1 matches at 7 bases. The trim removed 3 bases at V and 4 bases at J, leaving 11 bases unmatched. CDR1 and CDR2 (germline): WSHSY, SAAADI. The CDR3 is 16 residues long. CDR3 DNA sequence: TGCGCCAGCAGTGATCAGGGGGATCCCAGAGGCACTGAAGCTTTCTTT. It specifies CASSDQGDPRGTEAFF.

In regard to this clonotype: A single base separates this from a much larger clone, so it may be a read error. The chain combines TRBV28 with TRBJ2-3; TRBD2 aligns across 8 bases. The CDR3 covers 15 residues. Germline CDR1 is MDHEN and CDR2 is SYDVKM. The CDR3 coding sequence is TGTGGCAGCACTGGGACTAGAGGCTTCACAGATACGCAGTATTTT. It specifies CGSTGTRGFTDTQYF.

This clonotype was counted at least ten times. The V gene is TRBV29-1, the J gene TRBJ2-5; D possibly uses TRBD1 or TRBD2 (5 bases each). V was trimmed by 2 bases and J by 0 bases, leaving 13 bases between them. The CDR3 has 15 residues. Germline V gene lookup returns CDR1 SQVTM and CDR2 ANQGSEA. The CDR3 DNA reads as TGCAGCGTTGAAATCAGAGGGGAGTACCAAGAGACCCAGTACTTC. It codes for CSVEIRGEYQETQYF.

The chain carries TRBV29-1 and TRBJ1-4, with a weak D call TRBD1 (5 bases). CDR1 SQVTM and CDR2 ANQGSEA come from the germline V gene. The CDR3 runs to 11 residues. V lost 6 bases and J 8 bases, leaving 10 bases between the germline ends. DNA for the CDR3: TGCAGCGTCGACGGGGACGAAAAACTGTTTTTT. Protein: CSVDGDEKLFF.

In DNA form, the CDR3 reads TGTGCCAGCAGGTATCGAGATTTTCCCTACGAGCAGTACTTC. It translates to CASRYRDFPYEQYF. V is TRBV6-5 and J is TRBJ2-7; D unclear. Trimming pared 6 bases from V and 2 bases from J, leaving 14 bases between. Per the germline V gene, CDR1 is MNHEY and CDR2 is SVGAGI. The CDR3 has 14 amino acids.

The sample holds many counts of this clonotype. V is TRBV2 and J is TRBJ1-6; D is unresolved. The CDR3 totals 13 residues. The germline V gene encodes CDR1 SNHLY and CDR2 FYNNEI. The germline V and J ends were trimmed by 3 bases and 5 bases, with 5 bases remaining between them. The CDR3 protein is CASSDGNNSPLHF. The CDR3 DNA reads TGTGCCAGCAGTGACGGCAATAATTCACCCCTCCACTTT.

This clonotype was observed a handful of times. V gene TRBV14 combines with J gene TRBJ2-1; no reliable D call. The CDR3 extends over 15 amino acids. Germline-derived CDR1 and CDR2 are SGHDN and FVKESK. V lost 2 bases and J lost 2, with 10 bases in between. CDR3 coding DNA: TGTGCCAGCAGCCAATTTGGGGTAACCTACAATGAGCAGTTCTTC. Its translation: CASSQFGVTYNEQFF.

The sample holds a few counts of this clonotype. V is TRBV29-1 and J is TRBJ2-2, with D hard to call. Germline assignment: CDR1 SQVTM and CDR2 ANQGSEA. Trimming left V 3 bases short and J 0 bases short, with 11 bases between. CDR3 size: 15 residues. This CDR3 reads CSVESADPNTGELFF. CDR3 coding DNA: TGCAGCGTTGAGTCCGCAGACCCGAACACCGGGGAGCTGTTTTTT.

This clonotype was observed many times. The chain uses TRBV29-1 and TRBJ1-1; 7 bases are shared with TRBD1. The CDR3 covers 15 residues. Germline loops: CDR1 SQVTM, CDR2 ANQGSEA. With 8 bases clipped from V and 1 base from J, the junction kept 13 bases outside the gene matches. CDR3 DNA sequence: TGCAGCACCCTCGGGGGACAGAAAACGAACACTGAAGCTTTCTTT. Translating gives CSTLGGQKTNTEAFF.

The V gene is TRBV10-3, the J gene TRBJ2-7; D unclear. The V gene lost 3 bases and the J gene lost 10 bases, with 10 bases spanning the gap. CDR3 size: 11 residues. The germline V gene has CDR1 ENHRY and CDR2 SYGVKD. The CDR3 loop reads CAISDFRKQYF. In nucleotides, the CDR3 is TGTGCCATCAGTGACTTCAGGAAACAGTACTTC.

The gene calls are TRBV2 and TRBJ1-1; no definite D call. Germline V lookup: CDR1 SNHLY, CDR2 FYNNEI. V was cut by 7 bases and J by 4 bases, with 7 bases left in between. This CDR3 is built from 11 residues. CDR3 protein: CASTRVTEAFF. The CDR3 bases are TGTGCCAGCACTAGGGTCACTGAAGCTTTCTTT.

This clonotype occurred many times. This sequence joins TRBV5-1 and TRBJ1-1, with no clear D. Per the germline V gene, CDR1 is SGHRS and CDR2 is YFSETQ. This CDR3 is built from 16 residues. With 4 bases removed from V and 2 bases from J, the gap between germline ends came to 18 bases. The CDR3 bases are TGCGCCAGCAGCCCTATTCCAGGTAGTGTCAACACTGAAGCTTTCTTT. It translates to CASSPIPGSVNTEAFF.

This clonotype was picked up many times. J is TRBJ1-2 and V is TRBV9; D is ambiguous. The CDR3 has 15 residues. V shed 0 bases and J shed 3 bases, with 12 bases lying between them. CDR1 and CDR2 from the germline V gene are SGDLS and YYNGEE. The CDR3 protein is CASSVGSRPDYGYTF. The CDR3 coding sequence is TGTGCCAGCAGCGTAGGATCCCGGCCCGACTATGGCTACACCTTC. The full variable domain, with the rest looked up from reference TRBV9 and TRBJ1-2, is DSGVTQTPKHLITATGQRVTLRCSPRSGDLSVYWYQQSLDQGLQFLIQYYNGEERAKGNILERFSAQQFPDLHSELNLSSLELGDSALYFCASSVGSRPDYGYTFGSGTRLTVV.

The sample holds many counts of this clonotype. This chain uses TRBV7-9 with TRBJ2-3, with D possibly TRBD1 on 5 matching bases. This CDR3 is built from 16 residues. The germline CDR1 and CDR2 sequences are SEHNR and FQNEAQ (reference sequence). Trimming removed 2 bases from V and 3 bases from J, with 15 bases in between. Here the CDR3 DNA reads TGTGCCAGCAGCTTAAGTCGGCAGGGAAAAACAGATACGCAGTATTTT. Translating gives CASSLSRQGKTDTQYF.

This rearrangement joins TRBV20-1 to TRBJ1-5; a weak D match, TRBD1 (5 bases). The ends were cut back, 2 bases at V and 5 bases at J, with 22 bases in the middle. Germline-derived CDR1 and CDR2 are DFQATT and SNEGSKA (reference sequence). The CDR3 sequence is 17 residues long. In DNA, the CDR3 is TGCAGTGCTAGAAACCCGTTTATCCGGGGGAACGATCAGCCCCAGCATTTT. Protein sequence: CSARNPFIRGNDQPQHF.

This clonotype came up many times. CDR3: CASSLPGTGPETQYF. CDR3 coding DNA: TGTGCCAGCAGCTTGCCCGGGACAGGGCCAGAGACCCAGTACTTC. The chain carries TRBV13 and TRBJ2-5, with 9 bases fitting TRBD1. Germline trimming cut 3 bases from V and 4 bases from J; bases unmatched to any gene: 6. Looked up from germline, CDR1 is PRHDT and CDR2 is FYEKMQ (reference sequence). The CDR3 extends over 15 amino acids.

The rearrangement links TRBV7-9 to TRBJ2-1, with TRBD2 matching 8 bases. V lost 6 bases and J lost 9; bases outside the gene matches: 7. This CDR3 comprises 13 residues. The V gene's germline CDR1 is SEHNR and CDR2 FQNEAQ (reference sequence). The CDR3 coding sequence is TGTGCCAGCAGGTCGGGACTAGAAACTGAGCAGTTCTTC. Translated: CASRSGLETEQFF.

There are many counts of this clonotype. The gene calls are TRBV11-2 and TRBJ2-5; 8 nucleotides align to TRBD2. V trimming: 3 bases; J trimming: 3 bases; junction bases outside the gene matches: 6. CDR3 size: 15 residues. CDR1 and CDR2 (germline): SGHAT, FQNNGV. In DNA, the CDR3 is TGTGCCAGCAGCTTCAGCGGGAGTCGAAAAGAGACCCAGTACTTC. Its protein is CASSFSGSRKETQYF.